Following are 28 T cell receptor beta chains from one sample sequenced in a study of cytomegalovirus exposure and HLA in healthy donors. 13 Jbeta primers and 60 Vbeta primers were used for the PCR. Here immunoSEQ multiplex PCR was the method, and the copy in TCRdb shows in-frame clones only, minus some. The repertoire holds approximately 200,000 clones, with 70% to 75% as singletons. The sequenced sample was PBMCs. All receptors derive from a man aged 25-45 years in good health and CMV-seropositive.

This chain joins TRBV19 and TRBJ1-5; D gene unclear. Per the germline V gene, CDR1 is LNHDA and CDR2 is SQIVND (reference sequence). The CDR3 is made up of 12 amino acids. Trimming took off 3 bases at V and 6 bases at J, with 6 bases between the two ends. The CDR3 sequence: CASSMRSQPQHF. In DNA, the CDR3 is TGTGCCAGTAGTATGAGGAGTCAGCCCCAGCATTTT. Full variable domain (remainder filled in from reference TRBV19 and TRBJ1-5): DGGITQSPKYLFRKEGQNVTLSCEQNLNHDAMYWYRQDPGQGLRLIYYSQIVNDFQKGDIAEGYSVSREKKESFPLTVTSAQKNPTAFYLCASSMRSQPQHFGDGTRLSIL.

The rearrangement links TRBV19 to TRBJ2-7; 7 nucleotides align to TRBD1. In germline, CDR1 is LNHDA, CDR2 SQIVND (reference sequence). The CDR3 length is 13 residues. J gave up 3 bases and V 4 bases, and 3 bases lay outside the gene matches. CDR3 in amino acids: CASSTGQSYEQYF. The CDR3 DNA reads as TGTGCCAGTAGTACGGGACAGAGCTACGAGCAGTACTTC.

This clone has more than one count but fewer than ten. The gene calls are TRBV6-5 and TRBJ2-7; TRBD1 agrees at 8 bases. J was trimmed by 1 base and V by 2 bases; bases with no gene match: 1. The CDR3 consists of 14 residues. Germline V CDR1 and CDR2: MNHEY, SVGAGI. In nucleotides, the CDR3 is TGTGCCAGCAGTTACGACAGGGGATCCTACGAGCAGTACTTC. It codes for CASSYDRGSYEQYF.

The chain couples TRBV4-2 to TRBJ2-5, with D perhaps TRBD2 (6 bases). The CDR3 sequence is 18 residues long. V was cut by 0 bases and J by 1 base, with 18 bases left in between. Germline loops: CDR1 LGHNA, CDR2 YNFKEQ. The CDR3 coding sequence is TGTGCCAGCAGCCAAGATAAGGGGATTGGAGGGACCCAAGAGACCCAGTACTTC. Protein sequence: CASSQDKGIGGTQETQYF.

The chain carries TRBV15 and TRBJ2-5; D possibly corresponds to TRBD1 (5 bases). Germline values: CDR1 LNHNV, CDR2 YYDKDF (reference sequence). Trimming took off 1 base at V and 5 bases at J, with 14 bases between the two ends. This CDR3 contains 15 residues. CDR3 nucleotides: TGTGCCACCAGCAGAGTCGCAAGACAGTTCGAGACCCAGTACTTC. Its protein product is CATSRVARQFETQYF.

The rearrangement joins TRBV2 to TRBJ1-3, with D hard to call. CDR3 length equals 13 residues. From germline, CDR1 is SNHLY and CDR2 FYNNEI. V dropped 6 bases and J dropped 0 bases, with 6 bases sitting between them. CDR3: CASRGDSGNTIYF. The CDR3 DNA is TGTGCCAGCAGAGGAGACTCTGGAAACACCATATATTTT.

The sample holds a few counts of this clone. V usage is TRBV4-1 and J usage is TRBJ2-5; possible D gene TRBD1, 5 bases. Germline assignment: CDR1 MGHRA and CDR2 YSYEKL. The V gene lost 4 bases and the J gene lost 5 bases, with 17 bases spanning the gap. CDR3 length: 15 residues. The CDR3 region is CASSRDRGFRETQYF. Written as DNA, the CDR3 is TGCGCCAGCAGCCGAGATAGGGGCTTTCGGGAGACCCAGTACTTC.

This clone was detected only once. The rearrangement uses TRBV6-6 and TRBJ1-3; TRBD1 is a possible D gene (6 bases). Germline values: CDR1 MNHNY, CDR2 SVGAGI (reference sequence). Trimming took 5 bases from V and 1 from J, leaving 12 bases between them. The CDR3 has 15 residues. CDR3 loop: CASSGGARSGNTIYF. CDR3 nucleotides: TGTGCCAGCAGTGGGGGGGCTAGGTCTGGAAACACCATATATTTT.

The genes are TRBV28 and TRBJ2-5; possibly TRBD1 for D (6 bases). The end of the DNA fits TRBJ2-7 better, so the J call may be wrong. The CDR3 extends over 13 amino acids. Per germline, CDR1 MDHEN and CDR2 SYDVKM. This CDR3 reads CASRPTGNYEQYF. DNA of the CDR3: TGTGCCAGCAGACCTACAGGGAACTACGAGCAGTACTTC.

This clone was counted a few times. This chain uses TRBV4-3 with TRBJ1-4, with 7 bases that match TRBD1. Looked up from germline, CDR1 is LGHNA and CDR2 is YSLEER. The CDR3 runs 18 residues. J lost 3 bases, V lost 0 bases, and 10 bases had no gene match. This CDR3 reads CASSQEGSSGTANEKLFF. In nucleotides, the CDR3 is TGCGCCAGCAGCCAAGAAGGAAGTAGCGGGACAGCTAATGAAAAACTGTTTTTT.

This clone was observed once. This sample includes further DNA sequences coding for the same CDR3. V is TRBV7-3 and J is TRBJ2-2; a weak D match, TRBD2 (6 bases). This CDR3 is built from 15 residues. The V gene lost 1 base and the J gene lost 5 bases, with 11 bases spanning the gap. CDR1 and CDR2 from the germline V gene are SGHTA and FQGTGA. CDR3 DNA sequence: TGTGCCAGCAGCTTAAGCGGCGGGAATACCGGGGAGCTGTTTTTT. Its protein product is CASSLSGGNTGELFF. The variable domain in full, with the rest retrieved from reference TRBV7-3 and TRBJ2-2, is GAGVSQTPSNKVTEKGKYVELRCDPISGHTALYWYRQSLGQGPEFLIYFQGTGAADDSGLPNDRFFAVRPEGSVSTLKIQRTERGDSAVYLCASSLSGGNTGELFFGEGSRLTVL.

The genes are TRBV6-1 and TRBJ2-7; tentatively, D is TRBD1 (5 bases). The V gene lost 5 bases and the J gene lost 0 bases, with 11 bases spanning the gap. The CDR3 runs 14 residues. Germline V gene sequence: CDR1 MNHNS, CDR2 SASEGT. The CDR3 DNA reads as TGTGCCAGCAGTTGGGGCACTGTCTCCTACGAGCAGTACTTC. Its protein is CASSWGTVSYEQYF.

The V call is TRBV7-9, the J call TRBJ2-7; tentative D call: TRBD1 (5 bases). CDR1 SEHNR and CDR2 FQNEAQ come from the germline V gene (reference sequence). The CDR3 is 16 amino acids. Trimming removed 4 bases at V and 3 bases at J, with 19 bases between. CDR3 nucleotides: TGTGCCAGCAGCTCCAAATTCGGACAAGGTCTCTACGAGCAGTACTTC. It yields the protein CASSSKFGQGLYEQYF. Variable domain in full (rest from reference TRBV7-9 and TRBJ2-7): DTGVSQNPRHKITKRGQNVTFRCDPISEHNRLYWYRQTLGQGPEFLTYFQNEAQLEKSRLLSDRFSAERPKGSFSTLEIQRTEQGDSAMYLCASSSKFGQGLYEQYFGPGTRLTVT.

V and J are TRBV5-4 and TRBJ2-1, with 9 bases aligning to TRBD2. With V trimmed by 0 bases and J by 8 bases, 6 bases remained unmatched. CDR1 is SGHNT and CDR2 is YYREEE in the germline V gene (reference sequence). CDR3 length: 15 residues. Here the CDR3 reads CASSLAGGGAYEQFF. In DNA, the CDR3 is TGTGCCAGCAGCTTGGCCGGCGGGGGGGCTTATGAGCAGTTCTTC.

The genes are TRBV27 and TRBJ2-7, with D possibly being TRBD2 (5 bases). V was trimmed by 0 bases and J by 6 bases, leaving 15 bases between them. This CDR3 spans 15 amino acids. Germline V gene sequence: CDR1 MNHEY, CDR2 SMNVEV (reference sequence). The CDR3 coding sequence is TGTGCCAGCAGTTTATCAGCGACTACCCCGGGCGAGCAGTACTTC. Translation: CASSLSATTPGEQYF.

This rearrangement joins TRBV7-2 to TRBJ2-1, with 8 bases aligning to TRBD2. This CDR3 contains 15 residues. V was pared by 5 bases and J by 2 bases, with 5 bases of the junction left unmatched. The germline CDR1 and CDR2 sequences are SGHTA and FQGNSA. The CDR3 loop is CASSTLAGTYNEQFF. The CDR3 DNA is TGTGCCAGCAGCACCCTAGCGGGTACCTACAATGAGCAGTTCTTC.

The chain couples TRBV7-2 to TRBJ2-7, with D hard to call. Trimming removed 4 bases at V and 3 bases at J, with 10 bases between. This CDR3 contains 13 residues. Germline values: CDR1 SGHTA, CDR2 FQGNSA. The DNA of the CDR3 is TGTGCCAGCAGCTCCCACCCCAGCTACGAGCAGTACTTC. Protein product: CASSSHPSYEQYF.

The chain links TRBV11-2 to TRBJ1-4; the D gene is possibly TRBD1 (5 bases). CDR1 is SGHAT, CDR2 FQNNGV, per germline. V was clipped by 1 base and J by 8 bases, with 14 bases between them. This CDR3 region has 15 residues. The CDR3 DNA follows: TGTGCCAGCAGCTTAGTGGGCGGGGCGAGAGAAAAACTGTTTTTT. Encoded protein: CASSLVGGAREKLFF.

The rearrangement uses TRBV6-1 and TRBJ2-3; D gene uncertain. The CDR3 runs 15 residues. Trimming stripped 6 bases from V and 3 bases from J, with 16 bases between. CDR1 is MNHNS, CDR2 SASEGT, per germline. CDR3 loop: CASRTSNPSTDTQYF. In nucleotides, the CDR3 is TGTGCCAGCAGAACATCCAACCCCTCAACAGATACGCAGTATTTT.

Regarding this clone: Other nucleotide sequences from this sample produce the same CDR3. This rearrangement joins TRBV5-6 to TRBJ2-7; 11 bases line up with TRBD1. This CDR3 is built from 14 residues. J lost 7 bases, V lost 4 bases, and 7 bases had no gene match. Germline-derived CDR1 and CDR2 are SGHDT and YYEEEE. Here the CDR3 reads CASSLGQGAREQYF. The CDR3 DNA follows: TGTGCCAGCAGCCTCGGACAGGGGGCGAGGGAGCAGTACTTC.

V is TRBV21-1 and J is TRBJ2-5; TRBD1 is taken as the D call from the table, unchecked against the DNA. TRBV21-1 counts as a pseudogene. The CDR3 extends over 21 amino acids. CDR3 region: CASSKLRTGGPARSPGDGQYF. DNA of the CDR3: TGTGCCAGCAGCAAATTGAGAACAGGGGGCCCTGCAAGATCCCCCGGAGATGGCCAGTACTTC.

The chain joins TRBV7-9 to TRBJ2-1; the D gene is possibly TRBD2 (6 bases). This CDR3 spans 14 amino acids. CDR1 and CDR2 (germline): SEHNR, FQNEAQ (reference sequence). Trimming left V 3 bases short and J 5 bases short, with 11 bases between. The CDR3 is CASSFRTTNNEQFF. The CDR3 DNA sequence: TGTGCCAGCAGCTTCCGGACTACTAACAATGAGCAGTTCTTC.

V and J are TRBV5-1 and TRBJ2-7, with TRBD2 matching 11 bases. The germline CDR1 and CDR2 sequences are SGHRS and YFSETQ. V lost 1 base to trimming and J lost 1 base; unmatched junction nucleotides: 25. The CDR3 sequence is 23 residues long. The CDR3 reads CASSLRGPQFLAGGPSYSYEQYF. The CDR3 DNA is TGCGCCAGCAGCTTGAGGGGACCACAATTTTTAGCGGGAGGGCCCTCTTATTCCTACGAGCAGTACTTC.

This clone turned up a few times. This chain links TRBV2 with TRBJ1-1; weak D call: TRBD1 (5 bases). The CDR3 runs 12 residues. The V end lost 3 bases, the J end lost 10 bases, and 12 bases lay between the germline ends. Germline V gives CDR1 SNHLY, CDR2 FYNNEI. The DNA for the CDR3 is TGTGCCAGCAGTGAGAGCAGGGAAACAGCTTTCTTT. Encoded protein: CASSESRETAFF.

The chain combines TRBV13 with TRBJ2-7; D unclear. The germline CDR1 and CDR2 sequences are PRHDT and FYEKMQ (reference sequence). This CDR3 has 14 amino acids. V was pared by 2 bases and J by 6 bases, with 14 bases between. The CDR3, as DNA: TGTGCCAGCAGCTTAAGTATCCCACCGGGCGAGCAGTACTTC. Translation gives CASSLSIPPGEQYF.

The chain carries TRBV9 and TRBJ2-5, with TRBD2 as a possible D gene (6 bases). This CDR3 has 15 amino acids. The germline V gene encodes CDR1 SGDLS and CDR2 YYNGEE. V shed 0 bases and J shed 5 bases, with 14 bases lying between them. DNA of the CDR3: TGTGCCAGCAGCGTAGTGTTGGGAGGTTACGAGACCCAGTACTTC. Translating it yields CASSVVLGGYETQYF. The full variable domain, completed using reference TRBV9 and TRBJ2-5, is DSGVTQTPKHLITATGQRVTLRCSPRSGDLSVYWYQQSLDQGLQFLIQYYNGEERAKGNILERFSAQQFPDLHSELNLSSLELGDSALYFCASSVVLGGYETQYFGPGTRLLVL.

The rearrangement uses TRBV28 and TRBJ1-5; TRBD1 is a possible D gene (5 bases). The CDR3 sequence is 14 residues long. The germline V and J ends were trimmed by 2 bases and 9 bases, with 14 bases remaining between them. Germline V gene sequence: CDR1 MDHEN, CDR2 SYDVKM. CDR3 residues: CASSLGGGYWPQHF. The CDR3 DNA reads as TGTGCCAGCAGTTTAGGGGGGGGATACTGGCCCCAGCATTTT.

This clone showed up just once. V and J are TRBV9 and TRBJ2-5; 8 bases agree with TRBD2. The V and J ends lost 0 bases and 2 bases, in that order; junction bases with no gene match: 9. This CDR3 contains 17 residues. In germline, CDR1 is SGDLS, CDR2 YYNGEE. The CDR3 DNA is TGTGCCAGCAGCGTAGGTGGCGGGGGGACCCTACAAGAGACCCAGTACTTC. As protein: CASSVGGGGTLQETQYF.